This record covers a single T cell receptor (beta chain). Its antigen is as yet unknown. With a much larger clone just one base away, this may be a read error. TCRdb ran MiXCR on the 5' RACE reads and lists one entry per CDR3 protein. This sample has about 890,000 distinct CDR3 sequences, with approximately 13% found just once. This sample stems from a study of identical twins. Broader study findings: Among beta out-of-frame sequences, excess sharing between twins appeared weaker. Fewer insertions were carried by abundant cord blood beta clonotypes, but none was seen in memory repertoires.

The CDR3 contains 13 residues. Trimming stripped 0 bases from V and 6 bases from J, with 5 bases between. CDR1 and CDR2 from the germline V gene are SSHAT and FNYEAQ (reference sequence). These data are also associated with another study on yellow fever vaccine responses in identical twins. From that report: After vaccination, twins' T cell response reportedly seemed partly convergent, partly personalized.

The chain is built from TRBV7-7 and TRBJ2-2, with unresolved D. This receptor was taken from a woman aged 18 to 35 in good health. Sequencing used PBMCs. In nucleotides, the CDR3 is TGTGCCAGCAGCTTAGCGGTCGCCGGGGAGCTGTTTTTT. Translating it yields CASSLAVAGELFF.